This T cell receptor beta chain was documented in a study of blood T cell repertoires in COVID-19. About the research overall: The United States, Italy and Spain supplied acute and convalescent COVID-19 samples. Sources were T cells, B-cell-depleted T cells, or PBMCs; the material itself was cDNA or gDNA.

The CDR3 is made up of 18 amino acids. The V gene's germline CDR1 is SGDLS and CDR2 YYNGEE. The junction had 21 bases not matched to a gene; V was cut back by 5 bases and J by 9 bases. All enrollees were about 18 to 89 years old and from some 24 US areas. What the recovered Cohort 3 donors had was two negative PCRs, clearance, or symptom resolution. This table comes from immunoSEQ multiplex PCR, and its TCRdb copy is limited to in-frame clones, with some not included. The table records around 330,000 clones, around 86% of them present only once. The specimen was PBMCs or T cells enriched from blood (not recorded which). The V call is TRBV9, the J call TRBJ2-5; 11 bases match TRBD2. This sequence was found in a man in his 60s who had recovered from COVID-19. CDR3 bases: TGTGCCAGCAGTGGAGGGGGACTAGCGGACTCAAGAAGCGGGGCCCAGTACTTC. This codes for CASSGGGLADSRSGAQYF. The full variable domain, its missing parts supplied by reference TRBV9 and TRBJ2-5, is DSGVTQTPKHLITATGQRVTLRCSPRSGDLSVYWYQQSLDQGLQFLIQYYNGEERAKGNILERFSAQQFPDLHSELNLSSLELGDSALYFCASSGGGLADSRSGAQYFGPGTRLLVL.